Below, 9 T cell receptor beta chains from the same sample are listed, as sequenced in a study of blood T cells in healthy people across ages. A second roughly 6 to 12 cycle PCR used barcoded and J-beta primers. TCRdb reprocessed the 5' RACE reads via MiXCR and lists one record per CDR3 protein. The repertoire holds about 730,000 distinct CDR3 sequences, with more than 40% as singletons. Sequencing was performed on blood. Source of these receptors: a woman between 55 and 75 years old in good health.

A remark on this clonotype: A much bigger clone sits one base away, suggesting this may be a read error. This chain joins TRBV6-5 and TRBJ2-1; possibly TRBD1 for D (6 bases). Germline CDR1 reads MNHEY; CDR2 reads SVGAGI. V was cut by 8 bases and J by 12 bases, with 11 bases left in between. CDR3 length equals 10 residues. The CDR3 reads CASAQTGQFF. The CDR3 DNA follows: TGTGCCAGCGCTCAGACAGGGCAGTTCTTC.

This clonotype was seen a handful of times. The V gene is TRBV27, the J gene TRBJ1-2; 9 bases are shared with TRBD1. Germline CDR1 and CDR2: MNHEY and SMNVEV (reference sequence). The CDR3 length is 16 residues. J gave up 2 bases and V 6 bases, and 10 bases lay outside the gene matches. CDR3 nucleotide sequence: TGTGCCAGCAGACCAGTCCCGGGACAGGGAAACTATGGCTACACCTTC. Protein sequence: CASRPVPGQGNYGYTF.

V gene TRBV7-2 combines with J gene TRBJ1-4, with unresolved D. Between the trimmed V and J ends, which lost 1 base and 7 bases, there was a span of 13 bases. The germline V gene encodes CDR1 SGHTA and CDR2 FQGNSA. CDR3 size: 15 residues. The CDR3 is CASSLEVGKGEKLFF. CDR3 in DNA: TGTGCCAGCAGCTTAGAGGTGGGCAAAGGTGAAAAACTGTTTTTT. The full variable domain, completed using reference TRBV7-2 and TRBJ1-4, is GAGVSQSPSNKVTEKGKDVELRCDPISGHTALYWYRQSLGQGLEFLIYFQGNSAPDKSGLPSDRFSAERTGGSVSTLTIQRTQQEDSAVYLCASSLEVGKGEKLFFGSGTQLSVL.

The genes are TRBV3-1 and TRBJ2-5; possibly TRBD2 for D (5 bases). The V and J ends lost 0 bases and 0 bases respectively, with 8 bases between them. This CDR3 has 15 residues. Germline values: CDR1 LGHDT, CDR2 YNNKEL (reference sequence). The CDR3 region is CASSQDADYQETQYF. The CDR3 DNA sequence: TGTGCCAGCAGCCAAGATGCGGACTACCAAGAGACCCAGTACTTC.

This chain joins TRBV15 and TRBJ2-1; 8 nucleotides agree with TRBD2. The CDR3 is 16 residues long. Germline CDR1 and CDR2: LNHNV and YYDKDF (reference sequence). J lost 2 bases, V lost 1 base, and 4 bases had no gene match. CDR3 coding DNA: TGTGCCACCAGCAGAGCACGAGCGGGGGCCTACAATGAGCAGTTCTTC. It encodes CATSRARAGAYNEQFF.

The CDR3 nucleotides are TGTGCCAGCAGCTTAGTGCGTTGGTCCCGAAGAGGACAGACCAACACTGAAGCTTTCTTT. This codes for CASSLVRWSRRGQTNTEAFF. V gene TRBV7-9 combines with J gene TRBJ1-1; tentatively, D is TRBD1 (6 bases). Germline CDR1 is SEHNR and CDR2 is FQNEAQ (reference sequence). The CDR3 sequence is 20 residues long. V lost 1 base and J lost 2, with 26 bases in between.

V and J are TRBV29-1 and TRBJ2-5, with 7 bases identical to TRBD2. Germline V gene sequence: CDR1 SQVTM, CDR2 ANQGSEA. The CDR3 runs 12 residues. V dropped 7 bases and J dropped 6; count of bases not matched to a gene: 8. The chain's CDR3 is CSAPAGEKTQYF. In DNA form, the CDR3 reads TGCAGCGCGCCCGCGGGAGAAAAGACCCAGTACTTC.

This chain connects TRBV30 to TRBJ1-5; TRBD1 aligns across 8 bases. Germline V lookup: CDR1 GTSNPN, CDR2 SVGIG (reference sequence). The CDR3 has 13 residues. J was trimmed by 5 bases and V by 1 base; bases with no gene match: 1. Here the CDR3 DNA reads TGTGCCTGGAGTGGGACAGGGTATCAGCCCCAGCATTTT. This codes for CAWSGTGYQPQHF.

The chain links TRBV2 to TRBJ1-1, with no clear D. This CDR3 has 13 residues. Trimming shortened V by 7 bases and J by 1 base, and 10 bases separated the two germline ends. From germline, CDR1 is SNHLY and CDR2 FYNNEI. The CDR3 spells CASTLDKNTEAFF. CDR3 bases: TGTGCCAGCACCCTCGACAAGAACACTGAAGCTTTCTTT. Full variable domain (remainder filled in from reference TRBV2 and TRBJ1-1): EPEVTQTPSHQVTQMGQEVILRCVPISNHLYFYWYRQILGQKVEFLVSFYNNEISEKSEIFDDQFSVERPDGSNFTLKIRSTKLEDSAMYFCASTLDKNTEAFFGQGTRLTVV.